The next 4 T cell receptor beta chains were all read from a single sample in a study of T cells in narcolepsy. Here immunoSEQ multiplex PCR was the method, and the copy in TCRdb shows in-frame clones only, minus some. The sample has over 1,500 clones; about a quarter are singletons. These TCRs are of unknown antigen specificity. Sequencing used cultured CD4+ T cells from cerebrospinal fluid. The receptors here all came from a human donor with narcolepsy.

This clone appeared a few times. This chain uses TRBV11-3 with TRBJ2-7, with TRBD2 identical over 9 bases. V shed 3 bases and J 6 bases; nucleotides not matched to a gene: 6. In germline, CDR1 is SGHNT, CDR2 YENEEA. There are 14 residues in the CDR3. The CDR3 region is CASSLLAGGREQYF. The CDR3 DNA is TGTGCCAGCAGCTTGCTCGCGGGGGGGCGCGAGCAGTACTTC.

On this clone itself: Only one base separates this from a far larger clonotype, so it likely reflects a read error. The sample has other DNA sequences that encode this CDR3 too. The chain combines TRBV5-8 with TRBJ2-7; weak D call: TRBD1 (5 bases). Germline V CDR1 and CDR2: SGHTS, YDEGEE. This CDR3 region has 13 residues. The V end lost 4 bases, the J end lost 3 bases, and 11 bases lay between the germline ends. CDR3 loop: CASSQSQGYEQYF. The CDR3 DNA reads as TGTGCCAGCAGCCAATCCCAGGGCTACGAGCAGTACTTC.

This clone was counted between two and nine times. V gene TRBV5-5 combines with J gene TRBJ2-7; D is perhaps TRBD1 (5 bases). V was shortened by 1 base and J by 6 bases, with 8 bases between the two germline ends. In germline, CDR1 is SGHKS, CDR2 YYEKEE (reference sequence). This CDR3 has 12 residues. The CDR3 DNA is TGTGCCAGCAGCTTGCCAGGGATCGAGCAGTACTTC. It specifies CASSLPGIEQYF.

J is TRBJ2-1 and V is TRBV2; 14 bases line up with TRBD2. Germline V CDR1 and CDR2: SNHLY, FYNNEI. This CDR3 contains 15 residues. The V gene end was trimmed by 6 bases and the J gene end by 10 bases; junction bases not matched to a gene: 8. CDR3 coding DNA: TGTGCCAGCAGAACAACCGGGACTAGCGGGGGAGAGCAGTTCTTC. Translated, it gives CASRTTGTSGGEQFF. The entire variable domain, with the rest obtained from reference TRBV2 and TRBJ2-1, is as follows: EPEVTQTPSHQVTQMGQEVILRCVPISNHLYFYWYRQILGQKVEFLVSFYNNEISEKSEIFDDQFSVERPDGSNFTLKIRSTKLEDSAMYFCASRTTGTSGGEQFFGPGTRLTVL.